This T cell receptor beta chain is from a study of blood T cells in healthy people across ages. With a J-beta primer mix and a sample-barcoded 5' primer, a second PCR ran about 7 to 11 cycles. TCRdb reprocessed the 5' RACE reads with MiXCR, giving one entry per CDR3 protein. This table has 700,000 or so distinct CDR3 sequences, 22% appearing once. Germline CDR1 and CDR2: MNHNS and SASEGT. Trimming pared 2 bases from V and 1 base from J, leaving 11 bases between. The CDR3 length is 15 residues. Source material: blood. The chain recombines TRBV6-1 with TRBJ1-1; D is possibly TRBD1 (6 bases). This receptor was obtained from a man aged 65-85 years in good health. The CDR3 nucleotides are TGTGCCAGCAGTGAACTGGGACACTCGAACACTGAAGCTTTCTTT. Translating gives CASSELGHSNTEAFF.